Ten or more counts support the clone carrying this TCR beta chain. This CDR3 spans 15 amino acids. CDR1 and CDR2 (germline): LGHNA, YSLEER. Trimming removed 0 bases from V and 3 bases from J, with 9 bases in between. TCRdb used MiXCR to reprocess the RT-PCR reads, holding one entry per CDR3 protein. This table holds about 680,000 distinct CDR3 sequences, 14% found once. This chain links TRBV4-3 with TRBJ2-1; no reliable D call. The sequenced material came from memory CD4+ T cells from blood. This TCR derives from a female donor in good health, serving as a healthy control. CDR3 DNA sequence: TGCGCCAGCAGCCAAGAGCACCAGGACTACAATGAGCAGTTCTTC. Translated: CASSQEHQDYNEQFF.